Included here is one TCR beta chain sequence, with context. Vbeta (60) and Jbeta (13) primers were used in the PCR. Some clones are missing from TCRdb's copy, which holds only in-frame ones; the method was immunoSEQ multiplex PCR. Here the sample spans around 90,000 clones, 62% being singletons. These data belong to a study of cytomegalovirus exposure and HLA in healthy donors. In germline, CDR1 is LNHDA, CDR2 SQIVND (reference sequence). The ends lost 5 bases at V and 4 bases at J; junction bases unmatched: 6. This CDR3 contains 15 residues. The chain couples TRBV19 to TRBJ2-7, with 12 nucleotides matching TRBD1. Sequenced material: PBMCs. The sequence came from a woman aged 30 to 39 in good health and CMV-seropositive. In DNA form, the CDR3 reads TGTGCCAGTAGTCCGGGGACAGGGGGCGCGTACGAGCAGTACTTC. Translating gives CASSPGTGGAYEQYF.